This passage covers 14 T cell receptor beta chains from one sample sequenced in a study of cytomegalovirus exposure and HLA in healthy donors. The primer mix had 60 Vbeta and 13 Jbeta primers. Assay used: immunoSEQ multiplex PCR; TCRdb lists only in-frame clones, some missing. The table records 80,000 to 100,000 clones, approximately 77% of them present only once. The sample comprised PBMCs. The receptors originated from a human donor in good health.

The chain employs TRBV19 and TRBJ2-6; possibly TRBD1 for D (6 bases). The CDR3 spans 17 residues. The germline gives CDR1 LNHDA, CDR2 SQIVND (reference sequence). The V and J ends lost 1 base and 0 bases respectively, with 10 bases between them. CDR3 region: CASSIAGQISGANVLTF. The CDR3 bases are TGTGCCAGTAGTATAGCTGGACAGATCTCTGGGGCCAACGTCCTGACTTTC.

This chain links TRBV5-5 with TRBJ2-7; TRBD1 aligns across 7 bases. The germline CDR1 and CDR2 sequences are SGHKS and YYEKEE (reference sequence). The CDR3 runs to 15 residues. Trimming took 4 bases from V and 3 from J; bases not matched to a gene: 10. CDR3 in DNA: TGTGCCAGCAGCCCAGTCGGGGACAGAGGCTACGAGCAGTACTTC. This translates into CASSPVGDRGYEQYF.

CDR3 in DNA: TGTGCCAGCAGCCTTAGCGGGAGTTACAATGAGCAGTTCTTC. This translates into CASSLSGSYNEQFF. The rearrangement joins TRBV28 to TRBJ2-1, with 9 bases fitting TRBD2. Germline lookup yields CDR1 MDHEN and CDR2 SYDVKM. V lost 6 bases and J lost 4; bases outside the gene matches: 4. This CDR3 is built from 14 residues.

This CDR3 is CASSDRGNEKLFF. The CDR3 nucleotides are TGTGCCAGCAGTGACAGGGGCAATGAAAAACTGTTTTTT. The chain has TRBV2 and TRBJ1-4; D may be TRBD1 (6 bases). Trimming cost V 3 bases and J 5 bases, with 7 bases left between them. The CDR3 runs 13 residues. Germline values: CDR1 SNHLY, CDR2 FYNNEI.

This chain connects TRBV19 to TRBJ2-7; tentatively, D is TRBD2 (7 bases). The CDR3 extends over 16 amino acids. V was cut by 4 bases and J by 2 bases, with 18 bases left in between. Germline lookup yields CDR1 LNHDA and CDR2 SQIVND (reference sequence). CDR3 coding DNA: TGTGCCAGTAGTAGGGACTACGGGACAACCACCTACGAGCAGTACTTC. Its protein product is CASSRDYGTTTYEQYF.

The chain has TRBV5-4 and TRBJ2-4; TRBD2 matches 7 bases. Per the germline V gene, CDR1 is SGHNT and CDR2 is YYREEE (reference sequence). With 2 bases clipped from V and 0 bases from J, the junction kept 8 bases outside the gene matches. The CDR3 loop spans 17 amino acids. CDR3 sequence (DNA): TGTGCCAGCAGCTTTGTCGGGAGGACGATAGCCAAAAACATTCAGTACTTC. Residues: CASSFVGRTIAKNIQYF.

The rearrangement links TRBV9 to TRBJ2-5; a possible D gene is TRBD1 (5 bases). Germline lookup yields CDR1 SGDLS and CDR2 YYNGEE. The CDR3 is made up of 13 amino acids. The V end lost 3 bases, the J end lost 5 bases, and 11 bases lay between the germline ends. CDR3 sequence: CASSAPGKETQYF. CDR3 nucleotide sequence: TGTGCCAGCAGCGCGCCAGGGAAGGAGACCCAGTACTTC.

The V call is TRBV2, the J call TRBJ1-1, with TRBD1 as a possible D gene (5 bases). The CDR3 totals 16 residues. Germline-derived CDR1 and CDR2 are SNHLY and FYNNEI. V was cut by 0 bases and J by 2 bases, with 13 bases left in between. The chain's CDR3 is CASSEALRRTNTEAFF. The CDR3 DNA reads TGTGCCAGCAGTGAAGCGCTTCGACGGACAAACACTGAAGCTTTCTTT. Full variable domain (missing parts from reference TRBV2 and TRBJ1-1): EPEVTQTPSHQVTQMGQEVILRCVPISNHLYFYWYRQILGQKVEFLVSFYNNEISEKSEIFDDQFSVERPDGSNFTLKIRSTKLEDSAMYFCASSEALRRTNTEAFFGQGTRLTVV.

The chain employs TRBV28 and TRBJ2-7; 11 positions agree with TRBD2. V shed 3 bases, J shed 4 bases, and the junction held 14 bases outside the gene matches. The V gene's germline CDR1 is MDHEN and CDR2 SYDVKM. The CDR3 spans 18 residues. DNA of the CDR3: TGTGCCAGCAGTTTGTTCAAAGTAGCGGGAGGGCCTGGGTACGAGCAGTACTTC. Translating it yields CASSLFKVAGGPGYEQYF.

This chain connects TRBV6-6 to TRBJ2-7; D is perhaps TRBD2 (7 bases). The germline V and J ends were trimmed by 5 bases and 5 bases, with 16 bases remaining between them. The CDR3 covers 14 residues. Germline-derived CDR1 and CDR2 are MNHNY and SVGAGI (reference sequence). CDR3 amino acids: CASSPGGGANEQYF. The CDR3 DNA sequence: TGTGCCAGCAGTCCGGGGGGCGGGGCCAACGAGCAGTACTTC.

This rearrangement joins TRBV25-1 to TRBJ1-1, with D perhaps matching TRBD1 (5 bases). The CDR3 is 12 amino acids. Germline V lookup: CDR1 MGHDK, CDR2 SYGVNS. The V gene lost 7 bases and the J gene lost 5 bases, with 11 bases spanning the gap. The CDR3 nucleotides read TGTGCCAGCACCCCGGGGGGGACTGAAGCTTTCTTT. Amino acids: CASTPGGTEAFF.

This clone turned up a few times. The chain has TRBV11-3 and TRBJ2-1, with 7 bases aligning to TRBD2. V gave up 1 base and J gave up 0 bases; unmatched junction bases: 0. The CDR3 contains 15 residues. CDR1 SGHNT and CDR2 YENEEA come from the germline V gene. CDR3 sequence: CASSLGGSSYNEQFF. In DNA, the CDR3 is TGTGCCAGCAGCTTAGGCGGGAGCTCCTACAATGAGCAGTTCTTC.

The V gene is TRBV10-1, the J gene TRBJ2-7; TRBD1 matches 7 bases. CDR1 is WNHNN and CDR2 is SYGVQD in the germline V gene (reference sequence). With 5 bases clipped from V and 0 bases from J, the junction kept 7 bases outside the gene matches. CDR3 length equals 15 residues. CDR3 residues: CASSRRDRSSYEQYF. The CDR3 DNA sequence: TGCGCCAGCAGTAGACGGGACAGAAGCTCCTACGAGCAGTACTTC.

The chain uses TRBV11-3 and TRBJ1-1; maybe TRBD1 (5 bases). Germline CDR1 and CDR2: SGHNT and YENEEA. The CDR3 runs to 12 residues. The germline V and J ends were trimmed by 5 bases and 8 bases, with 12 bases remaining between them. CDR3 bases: TGTGCCAGCAGCCTAGGGGAGGACGAAGCTTTCTTT. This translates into CASSLGEDEAFF.